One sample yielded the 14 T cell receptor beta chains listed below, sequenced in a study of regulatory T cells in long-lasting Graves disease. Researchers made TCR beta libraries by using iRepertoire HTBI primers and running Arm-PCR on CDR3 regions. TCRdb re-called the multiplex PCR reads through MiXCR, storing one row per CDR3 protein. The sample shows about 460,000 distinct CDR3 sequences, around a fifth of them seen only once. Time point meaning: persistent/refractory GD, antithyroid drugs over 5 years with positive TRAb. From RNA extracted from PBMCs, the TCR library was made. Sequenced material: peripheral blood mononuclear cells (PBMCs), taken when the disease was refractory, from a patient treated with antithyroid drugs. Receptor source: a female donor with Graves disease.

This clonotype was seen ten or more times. The CDR3 sequence: CASSDTGTTPHF. In DNA form, the CDR3 reads TGTGCCAGCAGTGACACCGGGACGACACCCCATTTT. The rearrangement joins TRBV6-1 to TRBJ1-5, with TRBD1 as a possible D gene (5 bases). This CDR3 region has 12 residues. The V gene's germline CDR1 is MNHNS and CDR2 SASEGT. Trimming pared 3 bases from V and 16 bases from J, leaving 16 bases between.

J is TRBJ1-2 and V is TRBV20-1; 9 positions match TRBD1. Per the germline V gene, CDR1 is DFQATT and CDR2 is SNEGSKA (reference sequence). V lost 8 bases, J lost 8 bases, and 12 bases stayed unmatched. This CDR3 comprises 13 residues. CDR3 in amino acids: CSRPGQGAVGYTF. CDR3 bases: TGCAGTAGGCCGGGACAGGGTGCAGTAGGCTACACCTTC.

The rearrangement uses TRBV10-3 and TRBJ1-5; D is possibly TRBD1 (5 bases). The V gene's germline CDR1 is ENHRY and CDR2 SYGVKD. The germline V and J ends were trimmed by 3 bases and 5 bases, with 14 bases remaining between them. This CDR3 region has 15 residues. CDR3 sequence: CAISESGGLDQPQHF. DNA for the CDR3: TGTGCCATCAGTGAATCGGGGGGGTTGGATCAGCCCCAGCATTTT.

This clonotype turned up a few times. In DNA, the CDR3 is TGTGCCAGCAGTTCACTCCTATCTGGAAACACCATATATTTT. Amino acids: CASSSLLSGNTIYF. The V and J genes are TRBV27 and TRBJ1-3; D unresolved. The CDR3 spans 14 residues. V was shortened by 4 bases and J by 1 base, with 8 bases between the two germline ends. CDR1 and CDR2 from the germline V gene are MNHEY and SMNVEV (reference sequence).

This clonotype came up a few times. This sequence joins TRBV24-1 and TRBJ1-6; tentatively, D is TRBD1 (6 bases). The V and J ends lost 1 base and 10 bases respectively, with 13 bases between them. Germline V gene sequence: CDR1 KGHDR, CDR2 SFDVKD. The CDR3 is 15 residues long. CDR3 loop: CATSDFNRDGSPLHF. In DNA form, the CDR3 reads TGTGCCACCAGTGATTTTAACAGGGACGGATCACCCCTCCACTTT.

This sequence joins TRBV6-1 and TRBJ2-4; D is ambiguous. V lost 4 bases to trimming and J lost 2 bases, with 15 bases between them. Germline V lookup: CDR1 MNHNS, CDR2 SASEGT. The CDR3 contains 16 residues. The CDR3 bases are TGTGCCAGCAGTGGCCGACTTGGCTTGACCAAAAACATTCAGTACTTC. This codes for CASSGRLGLTKNIQYF.

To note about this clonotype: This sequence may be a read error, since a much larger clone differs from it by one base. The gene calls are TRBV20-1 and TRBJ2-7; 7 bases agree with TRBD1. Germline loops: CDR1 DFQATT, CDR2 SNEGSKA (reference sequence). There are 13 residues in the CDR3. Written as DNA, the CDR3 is TGCGGTGCCATAGACAGGGCGGCGTACGAGCAGTACTTC. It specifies CGAIDRAAYEQYF.

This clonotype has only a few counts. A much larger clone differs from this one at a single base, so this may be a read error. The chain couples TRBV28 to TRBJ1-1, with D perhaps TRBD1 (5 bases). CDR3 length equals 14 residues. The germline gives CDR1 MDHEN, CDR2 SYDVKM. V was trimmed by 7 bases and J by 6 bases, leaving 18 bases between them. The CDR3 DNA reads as TGTGCCAGCACAAACTGGGGGTTGATCCCTGAAGCTTTCTTT. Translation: CASTNWGLIPEAFF.

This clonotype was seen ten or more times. CDR3 region: CASSPGRYYGYTF. CDR3 DNA sequence: TGTGCCAGCAGTCCGGGACGGTACTATGGCTACACCTTC. The J gene is TRBJ1-2, the V gene TRBV6-1; a weak D match, TRBD1 (5 bases). CDR3 size: 13 residues. Germline CDR1 MNHNS, CDR2 SASEGT. V lost 5 bases and J 3 bases, leaving 10 bases between the germline ends.

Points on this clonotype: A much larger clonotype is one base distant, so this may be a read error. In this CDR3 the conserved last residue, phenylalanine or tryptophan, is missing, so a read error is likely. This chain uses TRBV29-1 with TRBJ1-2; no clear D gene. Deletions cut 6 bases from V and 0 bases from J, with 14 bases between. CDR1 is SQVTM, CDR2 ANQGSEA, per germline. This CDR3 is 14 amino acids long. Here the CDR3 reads CSVLRTGANYGYTL. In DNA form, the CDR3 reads TGCAGCGTATTGCGGACGGGAGCTAACTATGGCTACACCCTC.

The CDR3 loop is CASRPTGATGEAFF. For the CDR3, the DNA is TGTGCCAGCCGACCGACAGGGGCCACTGGGGAAGCTTTCTTT. The chain recombines TRBV6-2 or TRBV6-3 with TRBJ1-1; 8 bases agree with TRBD1. This CDR3 is 14 amino acids long. From germline, CDR1 is MNHEY and CDR2 SVGEGT. The V segment lost 8 bases and the J segment 8 bases; nucleotides outside the gene matches: 13.

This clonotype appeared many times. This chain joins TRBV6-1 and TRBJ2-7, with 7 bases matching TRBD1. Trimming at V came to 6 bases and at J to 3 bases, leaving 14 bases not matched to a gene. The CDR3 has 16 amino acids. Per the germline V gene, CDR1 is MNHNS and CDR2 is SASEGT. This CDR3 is CASSRFSGTEIYEQYF. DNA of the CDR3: TGTGCCAGCAGCCGGTTTTCCGGGACAGAAATCTACGAGCAGTACTTC.

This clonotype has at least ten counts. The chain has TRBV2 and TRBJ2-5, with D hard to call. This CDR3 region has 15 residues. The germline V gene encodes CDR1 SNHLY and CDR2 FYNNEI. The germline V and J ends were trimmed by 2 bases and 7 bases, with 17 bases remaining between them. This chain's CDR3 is CASSESLRSPGTQYF. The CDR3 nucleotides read TGTGCCAGCAGTGAAAGTCTAAGGTCGCCCGGGACCCAGTACTTC. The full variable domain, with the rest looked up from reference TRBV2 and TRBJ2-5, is EPEVTQTPSHQVTQMGQEVILRCVPISNHLYFYWYRQILGQKVEFLVSFYNNEISEKSEIFDDQFSVERPDGSNFTLKIRSTKLEDSAMYFCASSESLRSPGTQYFGPGTRLLVL.

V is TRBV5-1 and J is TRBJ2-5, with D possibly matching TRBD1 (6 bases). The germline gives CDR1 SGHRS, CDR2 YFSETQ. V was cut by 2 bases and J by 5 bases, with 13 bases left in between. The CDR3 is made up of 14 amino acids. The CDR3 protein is CASSFGPRGETQYF. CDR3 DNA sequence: TGCGCCAGCAGCTTCGGACCTAGGGGGGAGACCCAGTACTTC.